This T cell receptor beta chain came from a study of response to subunit inactivated influenza vaccine. MiXCR, run by TCRdb on the RT-PCR reads, gives a single entry per CDR3 protein. The sample contains hundreds of thousands of distinct CDR3 sequences, 10% to 15% of which appear only once. Study-wide points: Authors suggested that a seasonal influenza vaccination recruits few new T cells each time.

The table lists this clonotype with a few counts. Its antigen remains unidentified. The CDR3 runs 15 residues. V lost 0 bases to trimming and J lost 2 bases, with 11 bases between them. Germline CDR1 is MNHEY and CDR2 is SVGAGI. The V gene is TRBV6-5, the J gene TRBJ2-7; D not certain. This specimen consisted of PBMCs from blood, obtained roughly 45 days after vaccination. This clonotype was sampled from a man between 50 and 59 years old who received an inactivated influenza vaccine. The DNA of the CDR3 is TGTGCCAGCAGTTACTCCCATTCAAGGCCCTACGAGCAGTACTTC. Encoded protein: CASSYSHSRPYEQYF.